Below are 32 T cell receptor beta chains sequenced from a single sample in a study of Graves' ophthalmopathy and Graves' hyperthyroidism. RNA transcripts were the source from which TCR beta CDR3 regions were amplified. HTBI primers were employed in first-round RT-PCR, then a second-round multiplex PCR followed. TCRdb re-called the multiplex PCR reads with MiXCR, one entry per CDR3 protein. The data show about 340,000 distinct CDR3 sequences, about 17% seen once. Sequencing was performed on peripheral blood. These receptors originate from an adult man with Graves' ophthalmopathy.

The J gene is TRBJ1-1, the V gene TRBV20-1; TRBD1 might be the D (6 bases). V was cut by 0 bases and J by 3 bases, with 11 bases left in between. CDR3 length: 14 residues. Germline-derived CDR1 and CDR2 are DFQATT and SNEGSKA (reference sequence). The CDR3 loop reads CSAREDRSHTEAFF. In DNA, the CDR3 is TGCAGTGCTAGAGAAGACAGGAGTCACACTGAAGCTTTCTTT.

This sequence joins TRBV27 and TRBJ1-2; 7 bases align to TRBD1. Germline loops: CDR1 MNHEY, CDR2 SMNVEV (reference sequence). The CDR3 sequence is 14 residues long. V lost 6 bases, J lost 0 bases, and 4 bases stayed unmatched. The CDR3 bases are TGTGCCAGCAGGACAGGGTCCCCTAACTATGGCTACACCTTC. It specifies CASRTGSPNYGYTF.

This clonotype occurred many times. The chain carries TRBV27 and TRBJ1-2, with 8 bases fitting TRBD1. After removal of 6 bases from V and 4 bases from J, the junction contained 4 bases not matched to a gene. Germline V gene sequence: CDR1 MNHEY, CDR2 SMNVEV (reference sequence). This CDR3 contains 13 residues. CDR3 loop: CASRGQEIYGYTF. Written as DNA, the CDR3 is TGTGCCAGCAGGGGACAGGAGATCTATGGCTACACCTTC.

This clonotype was seen at least ten times. This chain uses TRBV7-2 with TRBJ2-5; 13 bases map to TRBD2. Germline CDR1 reads SGHTA; CDR2 reads FQGNSA. The junction had 8 bases not matched to a gene; V was cut back by 5 bases and J by 5 bases. This CDR3 contains 16 residues. In DNA, the CDR3 is TGTGCCAGCAGCCGGAGACTAGCGGGAGGCCGGGAGACCCAGTACTTC. Protein product: CASSRRLAGGRETQYF.

There are many counts of this clonotype. The chain couples TRBV5-1 to TRBJ2-7; D might be TRBD2 (6 bases). Trimming removed 0 bases from V and 6 bases from J, with 13 bases in between. Per the germline V gene, CDR1 is SGHRS and CDR2 is YFSETQ. The CDR3 covers 14 residues. The CDR3 spells CASSLGGGNSEQYF. The CDR3 coding sequence is TGCGCCAGCAGCTTGGGTGGAGGGAACAGCGAGCAGTACTTC.

At least ten counts were recorded for this clonotype. The chain carries TRBV5-1 and TRBJ1-1; 7 bases line up with TRBD1. Trimming removed 5 bases from V and 0 bases from J; junction bases left unmatched: 7. Germline V gene data show CDR1 as SGHRS and CDR2 as YFSETQ. CDR3 length: 15 residues. The CDR3 DNA follows: TGCGCCAGCAGGCCGGGACAGACTTTGAACACTGAAGCTTTCTTT. Protein product: CASRPGQTLNTEAFF.

Many counts were recorded for this clonotype. The chain couples TRBV12-3 or TRBV12-4 to TRBJ2-5; TRBD2 matches 8 bases. This CDR3 has 15 residues. V was pared by 6 bases and J by 13 bases, with 19 bases of the junction left unmatched. Written as DNA, the CDR3 is TGTGCCAGCAGCGAAGCGGGACTAGGCGTAGGAGCGATGTACTTC. Translating it yields CASSEAGLGVGAMYF.

There are many counts of this clonotype. The rearrangement joins TRBV11-2 to TRBJ1-1; D ambiguous. CDR1 SGHAT and CDR2 FQNNGV come from the germline V gene. The CDR3 covers 15 residues. Trimming pared 7 bases from V and 2 bases from J, leaving 17 bases between. The CDR3 here is CASNFSIDINTEAFF. Written as DNA, the CDR3 is TGTGCCAGCAACTTTTCAATTGACATCAACACTGAAGCTTTCTTT.

This clonotype was recorded many times. This rearrangement joins TRBV5-1 to TRBJ1-6, with unresolved D. Between the trimmed V and J ends, which lost 0 bases and 7 bases, there was a span of 8 bases. Germline V gives CDR1 SGHRS, CDR2 YFSETQ. CDR3 size: 14 residues. In DNA form, the CDR3 reads TGCGCCAGCAGCTTGGTAACGGAAAATTCACCCCTCCACTTT. Residues: CASSLVTENSPLHF.

This clonotype was observed at least ten times. The rearrangement joins TRBV18 to TRBJ2-5; D perhaps matches TRBD1 (6 bases). The ends were cut back, 5 bases at V and 2 bases at J, with 12 bases in the middle. Per germline, CDR1 KGHSH and CDR2 LQKENI. The CDR3 is 14 amino acids. CDR3 DNA: TGTGCCAGCTCATCGCGACAGGCACAAGAGACCCAGTACTTC. It encodes CASSSRQAQETQYF.

This clonotype was counted many times. The rearrangement joins TRBV29-1 to TRBJ2-5, with D uncertain. Trimming shortened V by 7 bases and J by 5 bases, and 14 bases separated the two germline ends. Germline V gives CDR1 SQVTM, CDR2 ANQGSEA. The CDR3 runs 12 residues. The CDR3 nucleotides are TGCAGCGCTGGGATGGTGGGCGAGACCCAGTACTTC. This encodes CSAGMVGETQYF.

This clonotype was seen many times. This chain joins TRBV10-2 and TRBJ1-5; D uncertain. The germline CDR1 and CDR2 sequences are WSHSY and SAAADI. With 5 bases removed from V and 6 bases from J, the gap between germline ends came to 8 bases. This CDR3 has 12 residues. Here the CDR3 reads CASSLGAQPQHF. The CDR3 nucleotides are TGCGCCAGCAGTTTGGGAGCTCAGCCCCAGCATTTT.

There are many counts of this clonotype. The chain is built from TRBV12-3 or TRBV12-4 and TRBJ1-1; D not certain. The CDR3 has 12 amino acids. Trimming shortened V by 6 bases and J by 11 bases, and 16 bases separated the two germline ends. In nucleotides, the CDR3 is TGTGCCAGCAGGTCCGGGCCCCTTCAGGCTTTCTTT. This sequence encodes CASRSGPLQAFF.

This clonotype was found many times. The chain joins TRBV12-3 or TRBV12-4 to TRBJ2-5; TRBD2 might be the D (5 bases). The CDR3 spans 13 residues. Trimming left V 6 bases short and J 1 base short, with 9 bases between. The chain's CDR3 is CASRPTSQETQYF. CDR3 in DNA: TGTGCCAGCAGGCCTACTAGCCAAGAGACCCAGTACTTC.

This clonotype was seen at least ten times. The V gene is TRBV30, the J gene TRBJ2-5; D gene uncertain. Trimming removed 3 bases from V and 0 bases from J, with 5 bases in between. The CDR3 spans 12 residues. Per the germline V gene, CDR1 is GTSNPN and CDR2 is SVGIG (reference sequence). The CDR3 sequence is CAWSPYQETQYF. The CDR3 DNA follows: TGTGCCTGGAGCCCGTACCAAGAGACCCAGTACTTC.

The table lists this clonotype with many counts. The rearrangement uses TRBV9 and TRBJ2-7, with D unclear. From germline, CDR1 is SGDLS and CDR2 YYNGEE. V lost 3 bases and J lost 5, with 9 bases in between. The CDR3 sequence is 12 residues long. The CDR3 region is CASSGMGHEQYF. The CDR3 DNA sequence: TGTGCCAGCAGCGGGATGGGCCACGAGCAGTACTTC.

This clonotype appeared many times. The DNA of the CDR3 is TGTGCCAGCAGTTACTCAGGGTCTACATGGGATAACTATGGCTACACCTTC. Its translation: CASSYSGSTWDNYGYTF. The genes are TRBV6-5 and TRBJ1-2, with D uncertain. The CDR3 covers 17 residues. CDR1 is MNHEY and CDR2 is SVGAGI in the germline V gene. Trimming shortened V by 0 bases and J by 1 base, and 15 bases separated the two germline ends.

This clonotype was picked up many times. This chain joins TRBV20-1 and TRBJ1-5; 9 bases fit TRBD1. Germline values: CDR1 DFQATT, CDR2 SNEGSKA (reference sequence). This CDR3 is built from 16 residues. Trimming took 1 base from V and 0 from J; bases not matched to a gene: 4. The CDR3, as DNA: TGCAGTGCTAGAGGGGGACAGGGTCATAGCAATCAGCCCCAGCATTTT. It specifies CSARGGQGHSNQPQHF.

This clonotype was seen ten or more times. The rearrangement joins TRBV19 to TRBJ1-5, with TRBD1 as a possible D gene (5 bases). Germline-derived CDR1 and CDR2 are LNHDA and SQIVND (reference sequence). The length of the CDR3 is 13 residues. V was trimmed by 6 bases and J by 6 bases, leaving 12 bases between them. The CDR3 is CASRTAFGQPQHF. DNA of the CDR3: TGTGCCAGTAGGACAGCGTTTGGTCAGCCCCAGCATTTT.

This clonotype was counted many times. The J gene is TRBJ1-5, the V gene TRBV4-2; 9 bases are shared with TRBD1. This CDR3 contains 17 residues. V dropped 1 base and J dropped 2; count of bases not matched to a gene: 6. Looked up from germline, CDR1 is LGHNA and CDR2 is YNFKEQ. The CDR3 nucleotides read TGTGCCAGCAGCCAAGGAACAGGGGGCTTTGGCAATCAGCCCCAGCATTTT. Protein sequence: CASSQGTGGFGNQPQHF.

This clonotype was found many times. The gene calls are TRBV27 and TRBJ1-2; the match to TRBD1 covers 7 bases. This CDR3 region has 14 residues. The germline gives CDR1 MNHEY, CDR2 SMNVEV (reference sequence). V shed 3 bases and J 4 bases; nucleotides not matched to a gene: 5. The DNA of the CDR3 is TGTGCCAGCAGTTTTGTGGGACAGCCCTATGGCTACACCTTC. This codes for CASSFVGQPYGYTF.

This clonotype has at least ten counts. The rearrangement joins TRBV6-1 to TRBJ2-7, with 9 bases that match TRBD2. V trimming: 6 bases; J trimming: 4 bases; junction bases outside the gene matches: 10. This CDR3 region has 15 residues. Germline V CDR1 and CDR2: MNHNS, SASEGT. The DNA for the CDR3 is TGTGCCAGCAGCGACGGCCCTAGCGGGAAGTACGAGCAGTACTTC. Translation: CASSDGPSGKYEQYF.

The J gene is TRBJ2-2, the V gene TRBV30, with 8 nucleotides matching TRBD1. This CDR3 has 14 residues. V was pared by 4 bases and J by 7 bases, with 8 bases of the junction left unmatched. Germline V gene data show CDR1 as GTSNPN and CDR2 as SVGIG (reference sequence). As DNA, the CDR3 is TGTGCCTGGACGAGGACAGGGTGGATCGGGGAGCTGTTTTTT. This translates into CAWTRTGWIGELFF.

This clonotype occurred many times. V is TRBV12-3 or TRBV12-4 and J is TRBJ2-7; 10 bases agree with TRBD2. The CDR3 sequence is 18 residues long. The V segment lost 5 bases and the J segment 4 bases; nucleotides outside the gene matches: 17. CDR3 sequence: CASSPPPCTSGTIYEQYF. The CDR3 DNA is TGTGCCAGCAGTCCGCCTCCTTGTACTAGCGGGACAATTTACGAGCAGTACTTC.

This clonotype was detected many times. CDR3 sequence: CASNQRGGGEQYF. CDR3 nucleotide sequence: TGTGCCAGCAATCAAAGAGGGGGGGGCGAGCAGTACTTC. V gene TRBV27 combines with J gene TRBJ2-7; D is perhaps TRBD2 (7 bases). CDR1 and CDR2 (germline): MNHEY, SMNVEV (reference sequence). V was pared by 7 bases and J by 6 bases, with 16 bases between. The CDR3 is 13 amino acids.

This clonotype was observed many times. V and J are TRBV30 and TRBJ2-5; 14 bases are a match to TRBD2. CDR1 and CDR2 (germline): GTSNPN, SVGIG (reference sequence). This CDR3 contains 16 residues. J was trimmed by 1 base and V by 3 bases; bases with no gene match: 4. The CDR3 DNA follows: TGTGCCTGGAGCCATGGACTAGCGGGGGGCCAAGAGACCCAGTACTTC. Amino acid sequence: CAWSHGLAGGQETQYF. Complete variable domain (other parts from reference TRBV30 and TRBJ2-5): SQTIHQWPATLVQPVGSPLSLECTVEGTSNPNLYWYRQAAGRGLQLLFYSVGIGQISSEVPQNLSASRPQDRQFILSSKKLLLSDSGFYLCAWSHGLAGGQETQYFGPGTRLLVL.

The sample holds many counts of this clonotype. J is TRBJ1-2 and V is TRBV30; no reliable D call. The V end lost 0 bases, the J end lost 3 bases, and 14 bases lay between the germline ends. CDR3 length equals 15 residues. The germline V gene encodes CDR1 GTSNPN and CDR2 SVGIG (reference sequence). CDR3 DNA sequence: TGTGCCTGGAGTGTACCTGGGCTTGACGACTATGGCTACACCTTC. Translation gives CAWSVPGLDDYGYTF.

This clonotype has at least ten counts. V gene TRBV2 combines with J gene TRBJ2-7, with TRBD2 identical over 12 bases. In germline, CDR1 is SNHLY, CDR2 FYNNEI. CDR3 length: 16 residues. V gave up 4 bases and J gave up 6 bases; unmatched junction bases: 10. The CDR3 bases are TGTGCCAGCAGTGCTCGATTACTAGCGGGAGGTCGCGAGCAGTACTTC. Amino acids: CASSARLLAGGREQYF.

This clonotype appeared many times. The chain couples TRBV10-3 to TRBJ2-7; unclear D gene. V was clipped by 11 bases and J by 6 bases, with 17 bases between them. CDR3 length: 12 amino acids. Germline lookup yields CDR1 ENHRY and CDR2 SYGVKD. As DNA, the CDR3 is TGTGCCGCCACAAGCCTCCGTTCCGAGCAGTACTTC. Translation gives CAATSLRSEQYF.

This clonotype was observed many times. The chain combines TRBV4-1 with TRBJ2-5; 8 bases map to TRBD2. The J segment lost 5 bases and the V segment lost 1 base, leaving 21 bases of the junction unmatched. The length of the CDR3 is 20 residues. The germline CDR1 and CDR2 sequences are MGHRA and YSYEKL. Here the CDR3 reads CASSQGVRGASWTSRETQYF. Written as DNA, the CDR3 is TGCGCCAGCAGCCAAGGCGTCCGGGGGGCCTCCTGGACTAGCCGGGAGACCCAGTACTTC.

The rearrangement joins TRBV28 to TRBJ2-7, with 7 bases fitting TRBD2. The CDR3 totals 16 residues. In germline, CDR1 is MDHEN, CDR2 SYDVKM. J gave up 3 bases and V 8 bases, and 16 bases lay outside the gene matches. The CDR3 region has the DNA TGTGCCAGCTTTGGTACCAGCGGGAATCGATTCTACGAGCAGTACTTC. Protein sequence: CASFGTSGNRFYEQYF. Together with reference TRBV28 and TRBJ2-7, the CDR3 gives the full variable domain: DVKVTQSSRYLVKRTGEKVFLECVQDMDHENMFWYRQDPGLGLRLIYFSYDVKMKEKGDIPEGYSVSREKKERFSLILESASTNQTSMYLCASFGTSGNRFYEQYFGPGTRLTVT.

This clonotype appeared many times. The V and J genes are TRBV6-5 and TRBJ1-5; TRBD1 might be the D (5 bases). CDR3 length equals 11 residues. Trimming removed 7 bases at V and 12 bases at J, with 13 bases between. Germline V gives CDR1 MNHEY, CDR2 SVGAGI. The CDR3 sequence is CASNQMGDQHF. CDR3 nucleotides: TGTGCCAGCAACCAAATGGGGGACCAGCATTTT.